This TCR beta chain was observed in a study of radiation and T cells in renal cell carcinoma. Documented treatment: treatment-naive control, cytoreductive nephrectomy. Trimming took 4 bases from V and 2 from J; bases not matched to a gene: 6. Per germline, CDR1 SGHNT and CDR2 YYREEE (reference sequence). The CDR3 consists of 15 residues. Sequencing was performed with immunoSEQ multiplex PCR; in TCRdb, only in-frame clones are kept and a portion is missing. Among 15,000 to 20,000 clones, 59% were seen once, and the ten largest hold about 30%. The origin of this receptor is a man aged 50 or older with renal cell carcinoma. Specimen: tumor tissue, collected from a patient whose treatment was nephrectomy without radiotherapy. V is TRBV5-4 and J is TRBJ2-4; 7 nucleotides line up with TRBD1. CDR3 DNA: TGTGCCAGCAGCGAGCTACAGGGGTCCAAAAACATTCAGTACTTC. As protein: CASSELQGSKNIQYF.